The entry below describes one T cell receptor beta chain. This table comes from immunoSEQ multiplex PCR, and its TCRdb copy is limited to in-frame clones, with some not included. This sample has roughly 190,000 clones; around 90% occur once, and the top ten carry about 4.5%. The sample originates from a study of blood T cell repertoires in COVID-19. Germline trimming cut 4 bases from V and 1 base from J; bases unmatched to any gene: 2. The germline V gene has CDR1 MNHEY and CDR2 SMNVEV (reference sequence). The CDR3 runs 15 residues. The chain carries TRBV27 and TRBJ2-1, with 9 bases that match TRBD1. This receptor was identified in a human donor in a cohort sampled during active COVID-19. Input material: peripheral blood. The CDR3 loop is CASSYGTGSYNEQFF. In DNA form, the CDR3 reads TGTGCCAGCAGTTACGGGACAGGGTCCTACAATGAGCAGTTCTTC.